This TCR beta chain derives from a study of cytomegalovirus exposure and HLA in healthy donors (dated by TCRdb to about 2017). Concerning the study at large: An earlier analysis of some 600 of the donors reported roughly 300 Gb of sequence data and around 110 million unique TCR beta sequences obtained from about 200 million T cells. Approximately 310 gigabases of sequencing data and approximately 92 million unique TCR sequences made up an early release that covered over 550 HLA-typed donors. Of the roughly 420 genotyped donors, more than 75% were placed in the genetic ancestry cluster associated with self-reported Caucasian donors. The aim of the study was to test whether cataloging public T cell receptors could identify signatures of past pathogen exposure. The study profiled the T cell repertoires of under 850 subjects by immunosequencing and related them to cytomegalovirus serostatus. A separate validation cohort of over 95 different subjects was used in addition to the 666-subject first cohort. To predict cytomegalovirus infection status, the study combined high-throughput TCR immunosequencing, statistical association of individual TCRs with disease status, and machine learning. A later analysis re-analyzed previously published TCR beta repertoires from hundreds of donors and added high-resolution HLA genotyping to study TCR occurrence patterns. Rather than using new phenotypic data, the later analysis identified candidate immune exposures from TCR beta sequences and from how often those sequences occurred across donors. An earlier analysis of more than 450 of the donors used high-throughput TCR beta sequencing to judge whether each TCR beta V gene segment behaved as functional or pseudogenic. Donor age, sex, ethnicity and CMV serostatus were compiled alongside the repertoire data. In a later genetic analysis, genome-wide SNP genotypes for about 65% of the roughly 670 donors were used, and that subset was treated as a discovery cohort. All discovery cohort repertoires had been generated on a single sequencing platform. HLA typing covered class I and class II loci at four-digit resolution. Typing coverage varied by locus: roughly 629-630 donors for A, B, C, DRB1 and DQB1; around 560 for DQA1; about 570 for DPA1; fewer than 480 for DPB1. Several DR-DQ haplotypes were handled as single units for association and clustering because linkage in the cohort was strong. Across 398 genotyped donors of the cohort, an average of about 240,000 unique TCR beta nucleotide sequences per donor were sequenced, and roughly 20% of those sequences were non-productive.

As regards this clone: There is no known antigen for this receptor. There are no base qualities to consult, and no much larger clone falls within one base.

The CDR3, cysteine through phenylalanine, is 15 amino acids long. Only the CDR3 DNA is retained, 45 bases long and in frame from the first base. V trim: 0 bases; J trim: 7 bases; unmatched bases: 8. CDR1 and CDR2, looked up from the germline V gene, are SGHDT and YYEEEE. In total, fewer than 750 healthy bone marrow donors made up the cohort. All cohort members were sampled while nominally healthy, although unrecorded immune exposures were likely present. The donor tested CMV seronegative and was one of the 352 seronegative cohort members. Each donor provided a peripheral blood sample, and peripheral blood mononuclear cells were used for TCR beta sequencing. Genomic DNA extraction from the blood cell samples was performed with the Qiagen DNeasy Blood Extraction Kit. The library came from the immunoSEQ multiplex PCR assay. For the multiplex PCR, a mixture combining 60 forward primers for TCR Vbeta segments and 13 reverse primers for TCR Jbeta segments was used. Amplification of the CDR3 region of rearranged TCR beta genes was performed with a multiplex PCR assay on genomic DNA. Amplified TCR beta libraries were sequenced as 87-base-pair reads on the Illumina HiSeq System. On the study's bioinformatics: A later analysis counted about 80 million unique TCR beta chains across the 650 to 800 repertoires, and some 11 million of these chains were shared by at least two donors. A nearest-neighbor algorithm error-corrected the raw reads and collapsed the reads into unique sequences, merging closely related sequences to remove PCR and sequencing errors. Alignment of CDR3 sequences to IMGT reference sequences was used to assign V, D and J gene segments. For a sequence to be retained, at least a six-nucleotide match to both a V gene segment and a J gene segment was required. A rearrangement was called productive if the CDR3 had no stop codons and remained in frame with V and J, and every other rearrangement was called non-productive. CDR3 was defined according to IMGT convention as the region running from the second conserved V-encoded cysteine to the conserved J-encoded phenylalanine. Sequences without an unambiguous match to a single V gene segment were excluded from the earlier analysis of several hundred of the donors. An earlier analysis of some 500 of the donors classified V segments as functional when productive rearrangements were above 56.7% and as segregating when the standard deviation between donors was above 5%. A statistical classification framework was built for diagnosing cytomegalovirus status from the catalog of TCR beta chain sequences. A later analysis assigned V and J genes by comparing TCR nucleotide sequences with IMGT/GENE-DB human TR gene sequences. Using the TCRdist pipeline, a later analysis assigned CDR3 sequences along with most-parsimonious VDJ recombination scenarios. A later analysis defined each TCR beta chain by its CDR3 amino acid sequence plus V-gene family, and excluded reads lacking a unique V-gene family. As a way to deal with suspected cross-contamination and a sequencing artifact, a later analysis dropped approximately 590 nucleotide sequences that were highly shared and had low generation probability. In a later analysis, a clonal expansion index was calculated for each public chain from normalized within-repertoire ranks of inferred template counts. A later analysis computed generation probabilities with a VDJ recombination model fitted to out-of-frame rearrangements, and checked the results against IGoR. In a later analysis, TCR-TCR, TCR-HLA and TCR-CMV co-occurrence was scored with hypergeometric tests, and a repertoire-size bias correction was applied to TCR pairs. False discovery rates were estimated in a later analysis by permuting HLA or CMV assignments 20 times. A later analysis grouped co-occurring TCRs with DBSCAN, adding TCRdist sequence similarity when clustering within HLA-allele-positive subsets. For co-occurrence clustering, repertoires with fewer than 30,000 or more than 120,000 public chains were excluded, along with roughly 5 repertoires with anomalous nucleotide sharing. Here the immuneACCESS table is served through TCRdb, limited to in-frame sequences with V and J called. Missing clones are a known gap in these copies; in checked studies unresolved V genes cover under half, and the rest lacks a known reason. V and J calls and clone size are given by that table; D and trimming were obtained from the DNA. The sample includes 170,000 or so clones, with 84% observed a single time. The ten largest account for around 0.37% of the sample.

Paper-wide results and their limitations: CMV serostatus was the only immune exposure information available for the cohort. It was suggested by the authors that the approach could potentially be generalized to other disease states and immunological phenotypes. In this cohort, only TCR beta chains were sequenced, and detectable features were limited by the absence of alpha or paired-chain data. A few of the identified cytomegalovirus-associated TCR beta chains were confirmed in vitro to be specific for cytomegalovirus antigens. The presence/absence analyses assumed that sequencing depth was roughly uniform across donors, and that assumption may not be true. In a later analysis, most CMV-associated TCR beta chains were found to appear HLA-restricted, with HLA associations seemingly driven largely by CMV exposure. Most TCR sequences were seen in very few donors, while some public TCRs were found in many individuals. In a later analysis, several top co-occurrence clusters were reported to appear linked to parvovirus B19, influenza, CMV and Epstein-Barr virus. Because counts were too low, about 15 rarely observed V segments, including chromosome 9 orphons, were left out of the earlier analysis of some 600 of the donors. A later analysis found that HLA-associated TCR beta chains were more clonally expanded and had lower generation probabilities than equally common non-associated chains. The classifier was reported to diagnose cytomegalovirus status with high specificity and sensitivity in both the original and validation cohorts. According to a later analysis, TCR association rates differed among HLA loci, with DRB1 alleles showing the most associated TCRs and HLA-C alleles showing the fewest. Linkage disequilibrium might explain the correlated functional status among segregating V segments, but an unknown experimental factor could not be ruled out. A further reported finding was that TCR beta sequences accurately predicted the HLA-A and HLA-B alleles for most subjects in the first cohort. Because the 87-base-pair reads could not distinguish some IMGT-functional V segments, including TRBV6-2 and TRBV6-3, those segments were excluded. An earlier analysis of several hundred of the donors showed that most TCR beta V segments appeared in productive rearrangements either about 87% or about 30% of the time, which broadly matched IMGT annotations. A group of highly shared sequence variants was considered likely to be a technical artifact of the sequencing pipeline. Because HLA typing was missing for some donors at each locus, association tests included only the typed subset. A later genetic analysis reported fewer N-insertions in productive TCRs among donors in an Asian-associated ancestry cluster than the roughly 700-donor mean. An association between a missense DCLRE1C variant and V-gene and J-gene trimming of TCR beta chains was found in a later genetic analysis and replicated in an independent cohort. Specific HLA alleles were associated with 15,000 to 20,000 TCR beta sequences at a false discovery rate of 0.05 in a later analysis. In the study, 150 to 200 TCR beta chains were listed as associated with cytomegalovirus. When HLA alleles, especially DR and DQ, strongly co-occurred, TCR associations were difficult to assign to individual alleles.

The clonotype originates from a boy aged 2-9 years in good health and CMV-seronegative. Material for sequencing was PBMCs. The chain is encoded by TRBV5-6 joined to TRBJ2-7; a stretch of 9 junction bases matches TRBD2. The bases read TGTGCCAGCAGCTTGGATAGCGGGAGTTTCTGGGAGCAGTACTTC. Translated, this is CASSLDSGSFWEQYF.